The clone carrying this T cell receptor beta chain showed up just a few times. Generated by immunoSEQ multiplex PCR, the TCRdb table keeps only in-frame clones and is missing some. The top ten hold 0.63% of the sample, which has about 150,000 clones, under 85% seen once. One Seattle source followed patients from active infection through their disease course. This sample was included in a study of blood T cell repertoires in COVID-19. Germline loops: CDR1 KGHSH, CDR2 LQKENI. CDR3 length equals 15 residues. V was clipped by 3 bases and J by 4 bases; unmatched bases: 6. The sample was peripheral blood. The clonotype comes from a man in his 60s with COVID-19, enrolled during active disease. This chain connects TRBV18 to TRBJ1-2, with 9 bases aligning to TRBD1. The CDR3 sequence is CASSPVQGAGYGYTF. CDR3 coding DNA: TGTGCCAGCTCACCCGTACAGGGGGCGGGCTATGGCTACACCTTC.